A selection of T cell receptor beta chains follows, all from one sample in a study of cytomegalovirus exposure and HLA in healthy donors. TCRdb keeps only in-frame clones here, not all; method: immunoSEQ multiplex PCR. The table records about 73,000 clones, approximately 95% of them present only once. What was sequenced was PBMCs. These receptors were collected from a man aged 18 to 29 in good health and CMV-seronegative. CDR3s include the opening cysteine and the closing phenylalanine or tryptophan. D genes are given only for firm matches.

V: TRBV30
J: TRBJ1-2
D: .
DNA: TGTGCCTGGAGCCCGGTTGGTGGCTACACCTTC
CDR3: CAWSPVGGYTF

V: TRBV5-1
J: TRBJ2-7
D: .
DNA: TGCGCCAGCAGCTTGGTTCATCCGGCGGGGAAATGGTACTTC
CDR3: CASSLVHPAGKWYF

V: TRBV4-3
J: TRBJ1-6
D: TRBD1
DNA: TGCGCCAGCAGCCAAGAGGGGACAGTCAATTCACCCCTCCACTTT
CDR3: CASSQEGTVNSPLHF

V: TRBV10-1
J: TRBJ2-5
D: .
DNA: TGCGCCAGCAGTGAGGGGCCTGCGGAGACCCAGTACTTC
CDR3: CASSEGPAETQYF

V: TRBV6-1
J: TRBJ2-7
D: .
DNA: TGTGCCAGCAGTGAAGAACAGCTTCTGTCCTACGAGCAGTACTTC
CDR3: CASSEEQLLSYEQYF

V: TRBV6-1
J: TRBJ2-6
D: TRBD1
DNA: TGTGCCGGGGGGACAGGGGGCTCTGGGGCCAACGTCCTGACTTTC
CDR3: CAGGTGGSGANVLTF

V: TRBV7-9
J: TRBJ2-1
D: TRBD1
DNA: TGTGCCAGCAGCTCGGGACAGGGGGATTTTGATGAGCAGTTCTTC
CDR3: CASSSGQGDFDEQFF

V: TRBV9
J: TRBJ1-5
D: .
DNA: TGTGCCAGCAGCGACGGAGAGGGTCAGCCCCAGCATTTT
CDR3: CASSDGEGQPQHF

V: TRBV27
J: TRBJ1-2
D: TRBD1
DNA: TGTGCCAGCAGACCCAGGACAGGGTCCGATGGCTACACCTTC
CDR3: CASRPRTGSDGYTF

V: TRBV10-2
J: TRBJ1-4
D: TRBD1
DNA: TGCGCCAGCAGGACAGGGAATGAAAAACTGTTTTTT
CDR3: CASRTGNEKLFF

V: TRBV7-3
J: TRBJ2-1
D: .
DNA: TGTGCCAGCAGCTTAACGAATGGGGCAAGTGAGCAGTTCTTC
CDR3: CASSLTNGASEQFF

V: TRBV2
J: TRBJ2-7
D: .
DNA: TGTGCCAGCAGTGAGAAGGGAGGAAAGCCCTACGAGCAGTACTTC
CDR3: CASSEKGGKPYEQYF

V: TRBV7-2
J: TRBJ1-5
D: .
DNA: TGTGCCAGCAGCCTCCAGGGGTCGAATCAGCCCCAGCATTTT
CDR3: CASSLQGSNQPQHF

V: TRBV7-7
J: TRBJ1-1
D: .
DNA: TGTGCTAGCAGCTTAGGGAACAGGAGGAACACTGAAGCTTTCTTT
CDR3: CASSLGNRRNTEAFF

V: TRBV29-1
J: TRBJ1-1
D: .
DNA: TGCAGCGTTGAGTCCTACCATGACAGGAACACTGAAGCTTTCTTT
CDR3: CSVESYHDRNTEAFF

V: TRBV30
J: TRBJ2-7
D: TRBD1
DNA: TGTGCCTTGGGACAGACCTACGAGCAGTACTTC
CDR3: CALGQTYEQYF

V: TRBV9
J: TRBJ2-6
D: .
DNA: TGTGCCAGCAGCGCTGGACAGAGAAGATCTGGGGCCAACGTCCTGACTTTC
CDR3: CASSAGQRRSGANVLTF